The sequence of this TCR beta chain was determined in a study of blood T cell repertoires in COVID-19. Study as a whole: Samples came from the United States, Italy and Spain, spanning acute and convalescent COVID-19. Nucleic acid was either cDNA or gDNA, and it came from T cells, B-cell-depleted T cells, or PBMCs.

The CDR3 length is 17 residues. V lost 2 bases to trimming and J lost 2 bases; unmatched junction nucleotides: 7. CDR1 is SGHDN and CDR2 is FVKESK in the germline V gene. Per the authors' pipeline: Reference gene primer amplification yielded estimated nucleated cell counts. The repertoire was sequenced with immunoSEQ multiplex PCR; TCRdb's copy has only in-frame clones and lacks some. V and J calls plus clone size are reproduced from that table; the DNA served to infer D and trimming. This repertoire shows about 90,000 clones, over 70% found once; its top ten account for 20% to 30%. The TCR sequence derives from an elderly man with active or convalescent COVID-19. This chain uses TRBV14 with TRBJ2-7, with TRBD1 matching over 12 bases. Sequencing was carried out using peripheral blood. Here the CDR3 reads CASSQRLGDRGPYEQYF. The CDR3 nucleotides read TGTGCCAGCAGCCAAAGACTCGGGGACAGGGGGCCCTACGAGCAGTACTTC.